Below are 3 T cell receptor beta chains sequenced from a single sample in a study of cytomegalovirus exposure and HLA in healthy donors. The PCR made use of 60 Vbeta and 13 Jbeta primers. The assay was immunoSEQ multiplex PCR, and TCRdb's table has in-frame clones only and misses some. The repertoire holds around 150,000 clones, with around 80% as singletons. The sequenced sample consisted of PBMCs. These TCRs come from a man under 40 in good health and CMV-seronegative.

This rearrangement joins TRBV28 to TRBJ2-5; 8 nucleotides match TRBD2. The trim removed 5 bases at V and 1 base at J, leaving 9 bases unmatched. Germline V gives CDR1 MDHEN, CDR2 SYDVKM. The CDR3 is 16 residues long. CDR3 in DNA: TGTGCCAGCAGTGAGGGCCTAGCGGGCCCCCAAGAGACCCAGTACTTC. Protein product: CASSEGLAGPQETQYF.

The rearrangement uses TRBV7-6 and TRBJ2-2; D unclear. Deletions cut 0 bases from V and 1 base from J, with 6 bases between. The CDR3 runs 15 residues. CDR1 is SGHVS and CDR2 is FNYEAQ in the germline V gene. CDR3 amino acids: CASSLALGNTGELFF. CDR3 DNA sequence: TGTGCCAGCAGCTTAGCGCTCGGGAACACCGGGGAGCTGTTTTTT.

The chain is built from TRBV2 and TRBJ2-5; 9 nucleotides line up with TRBD2. The germline V gene encodes CDR1 SNHLY and CDR2 FYNNEI. The V and J ends lost 4 bases and 3 bases, in that order; junction bases with no gene match: 6. This CDR3 comprises 15 residues. The CDR3 loop is CASSVVKRGEETQYF. CDR3 in DNA: TGTGCCAGCAGTGTTGTCAAGCGGGGGGAAGAGACCCAGTACTTC.